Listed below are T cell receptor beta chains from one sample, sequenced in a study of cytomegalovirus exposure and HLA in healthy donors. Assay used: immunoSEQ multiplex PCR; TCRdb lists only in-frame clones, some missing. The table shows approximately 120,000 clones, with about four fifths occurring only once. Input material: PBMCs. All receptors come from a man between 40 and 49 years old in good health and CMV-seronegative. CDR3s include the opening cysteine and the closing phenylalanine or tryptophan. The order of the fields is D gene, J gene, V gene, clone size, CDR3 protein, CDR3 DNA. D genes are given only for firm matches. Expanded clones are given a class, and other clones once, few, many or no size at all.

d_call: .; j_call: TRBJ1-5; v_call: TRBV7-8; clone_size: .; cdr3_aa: CASSRDGSQPQHF; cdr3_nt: TGTGCCAGCAGCCGGGACGGGAGTCAGCCCCAGCATTTT
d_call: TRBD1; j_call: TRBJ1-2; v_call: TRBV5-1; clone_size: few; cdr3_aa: CASKSTGGRGGYTF; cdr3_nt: TGCGCCAGCAAATCGACAGGGGGCCGGGGGGGCTACACCTTC
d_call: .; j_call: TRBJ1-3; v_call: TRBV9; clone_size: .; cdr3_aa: CASSVSTGTKNTIYF; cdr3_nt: TGTGCCAGCAGCGTCTCCACAGGGACGAAGAACACCATATATTTT
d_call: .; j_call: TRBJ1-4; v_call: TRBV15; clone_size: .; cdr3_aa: CATSRITSNSEKLFF; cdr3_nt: TGTGCCACCAGCAGGATCACTTCCAACAGTGAAAAACTGTTTTTT
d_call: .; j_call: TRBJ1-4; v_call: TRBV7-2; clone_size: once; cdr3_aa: CASRQTTNEKLFF; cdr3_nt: TGTGCCAGCAGACAGACAACTAATGAAAAACTGTTTTTT
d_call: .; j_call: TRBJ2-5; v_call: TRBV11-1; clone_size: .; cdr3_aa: CASSRIFETQYF; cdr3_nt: TGTGCCAGCAGCCGTATCTTTGAGACCCAGTACTTC
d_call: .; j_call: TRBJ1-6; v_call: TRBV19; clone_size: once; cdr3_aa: CASSFGGSSYNSPLHF; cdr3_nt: TGTGCCAGTAGTTTCGGAGGGAGCTCCTATAATTCACCCCTCCACTTT
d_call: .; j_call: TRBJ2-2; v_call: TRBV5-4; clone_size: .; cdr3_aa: CASSLGSPPGTGELFF; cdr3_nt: TGTGCCAGCAGCTTGGGGTCCCCACCGGGGACCGGGGAGCTGTTTTTT
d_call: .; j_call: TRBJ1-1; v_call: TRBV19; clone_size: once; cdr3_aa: CASSVGGGEAFF; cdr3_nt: TGTGCCAGTAGTGTCGGGGGGGGTGAAGCTTTCTTT
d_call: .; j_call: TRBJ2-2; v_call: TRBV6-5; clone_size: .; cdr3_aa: CASSYSNRGELFF; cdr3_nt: TGTGCCAGCAGTTACTCGAACCGGGGGGAGCTGTTTTTT
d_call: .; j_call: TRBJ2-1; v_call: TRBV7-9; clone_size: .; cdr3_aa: CASSGDSSSYNEQFF; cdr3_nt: TGTGCCAGCAGCGGTGACAGTAGCTCCTACAATGAGCAGTTCTTC
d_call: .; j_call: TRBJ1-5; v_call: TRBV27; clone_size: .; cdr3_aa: CASSLRTFSDQPQHF; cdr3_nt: TGTGCCAGCAGTTTACGGACATTCTCCGATCAGCCCCAGCATTTT
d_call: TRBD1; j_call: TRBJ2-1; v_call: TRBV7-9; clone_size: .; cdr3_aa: CASSPTGGAWYNEQFF; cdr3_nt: TGTGCCAGCAGCCCCACAGGGGGCGCTTGGTACAATGAGCAGTTCTTC
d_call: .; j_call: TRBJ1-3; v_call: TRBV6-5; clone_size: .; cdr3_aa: CASSPTGSGNTIYF; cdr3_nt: TGTGCCAGCAGTCCTACGGGCTCTGGAAACACCATATATTTT
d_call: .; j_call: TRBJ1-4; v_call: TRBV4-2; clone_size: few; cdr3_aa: CASSQVEGTSGEKLFF; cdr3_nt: TGTGCCAGCAGCCAAGTGGAGGGGACGTCGGGCGAAAAACTGTTTTTT
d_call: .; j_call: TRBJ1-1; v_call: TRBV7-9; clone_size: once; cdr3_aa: CASSFRGGTEAFF; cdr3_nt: TGTGCCAGCAGCTTTCGGGGTGGCACTGAAGCTTTCTTT
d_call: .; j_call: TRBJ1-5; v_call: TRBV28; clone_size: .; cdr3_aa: CASSFWGDQPQHF; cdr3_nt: TGTGCCAGCAGTTTTTGGGGGGATCAGCCCCAGCATTTT
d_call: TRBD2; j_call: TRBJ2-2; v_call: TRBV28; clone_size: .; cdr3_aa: CASSLEGRGTGELFF; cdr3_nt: TGTGCCAGCAGTTTAGAGGGGAGGGGCACCGGGGAGCTGTTTTTT
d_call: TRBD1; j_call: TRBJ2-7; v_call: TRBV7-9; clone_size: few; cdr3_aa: CASSTTRSDRGVYEQYF; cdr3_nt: TGTGCCAGCAGCACCACACGATCGGACAGGGGGGTCTACGAGCAGTACTTC
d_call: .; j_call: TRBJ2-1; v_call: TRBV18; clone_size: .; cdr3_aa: CASSRNRDEQFF; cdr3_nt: TGTGCCAGCTCACGGAACAGGGATGAGCAGTTCTTC
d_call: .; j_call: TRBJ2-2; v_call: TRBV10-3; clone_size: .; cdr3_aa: CARGQNTGELFF; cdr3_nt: TGTGCCAGGGGACAGAACACCGGGGAGCTGTTTTTT
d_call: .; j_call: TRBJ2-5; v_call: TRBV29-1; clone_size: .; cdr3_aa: CSVRGGWGTQYF; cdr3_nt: TGCAGCGTGAGGGGGGGGTGGGGGACCCAGTACTTC
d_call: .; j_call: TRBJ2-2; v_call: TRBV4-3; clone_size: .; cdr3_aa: CASSQHLANTGELFF; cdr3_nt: TGCGCCAGCAGCCAACACCTAGCGAACACCGGGGAGCTGTTTTTT
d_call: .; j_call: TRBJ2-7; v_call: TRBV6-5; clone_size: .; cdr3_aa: CASSLDTAYEQYF; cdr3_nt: TGTGCCAGCAGTTTGGACACGGCCTACGAGCAGTACTTC
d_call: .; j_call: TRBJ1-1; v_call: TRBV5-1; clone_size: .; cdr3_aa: CASSLQGLRNTEAFF; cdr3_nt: TGCGCCAGCAGCTTGCAGGGGTTGAGGAACACTGAAGCTTTCTTT
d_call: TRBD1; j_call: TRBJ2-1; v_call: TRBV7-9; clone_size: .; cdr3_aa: CASSFIGQGISDEQFF; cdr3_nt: TGTGCCAGCAGCTTTATTGGACAGGGGATTAGCGATGAGCAGTTCTTC
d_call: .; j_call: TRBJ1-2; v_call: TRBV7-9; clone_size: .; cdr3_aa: CASSLFPGQDNYGYTF; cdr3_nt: TGTGCCAGCAGCTTATTTCCAGGCCAAGACAACTATGGCTACACCTTC
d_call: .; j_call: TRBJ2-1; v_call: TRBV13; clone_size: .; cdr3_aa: CASSLGRGRVGNEQFF; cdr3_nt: TGTGCCAGCAGCTTAGGGCGGGGGCGGGTAGGTAATGAGCAGTTCTTC
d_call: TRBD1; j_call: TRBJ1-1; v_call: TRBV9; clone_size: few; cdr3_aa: CASSGQPGQYTEAFF; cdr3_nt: TGTGCCAGCAGCGGACAACCGGGACAGTACACTGAAGCTTTCTTT
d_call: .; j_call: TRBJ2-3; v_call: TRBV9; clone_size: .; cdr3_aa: CASSVERLGRGDTQYF; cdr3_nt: TGTGCCAGCAGCGTAGAGCGGCTAGGGCGGGGAGATACGCAGTATTTT
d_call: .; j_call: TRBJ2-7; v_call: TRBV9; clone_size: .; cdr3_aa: CASSANPDPGQPIEQYF; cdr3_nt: TGTGCCAGCAGCGCTAACCCTGACCCCGGACAGCCAATCGAGCAGTACTTC
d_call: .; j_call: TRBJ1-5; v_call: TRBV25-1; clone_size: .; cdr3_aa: CASSSTGSFEPQHF; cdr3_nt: TGTGCCAGCAGTAGTACAGGGTCCTTCGAGCCCCAGCATTTT
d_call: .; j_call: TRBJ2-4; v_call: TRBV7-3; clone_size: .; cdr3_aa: CASSPQSGSVTKNIQYF; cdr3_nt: TGTGCCAGCAGCCCTCAGTCAGGGTCGGTAACCAAAAACATTCAGTACTTC
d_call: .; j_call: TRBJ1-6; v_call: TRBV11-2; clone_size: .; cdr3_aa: CASSSGVGSPLHF; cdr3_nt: TGTGCCAGCAGCTCCGGAGTAGGTTCACCCCTCCACTTT
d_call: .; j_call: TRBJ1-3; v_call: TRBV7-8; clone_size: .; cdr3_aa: CASVPGTGSGNTIYF; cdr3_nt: TGTGCCAGCGTTCCGGGAACCGGGTCTGGAAACACCATATATTTT
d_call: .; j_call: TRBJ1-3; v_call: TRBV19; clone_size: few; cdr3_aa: CASSSRGGLLSGNTIYF; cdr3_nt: TGTGCCAGTAGTTCCCGTGGTGGGCTTTTAAGTGGAAACACCATATATTTT
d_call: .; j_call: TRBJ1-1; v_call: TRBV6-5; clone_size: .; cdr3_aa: CASSPPGGTEAFF; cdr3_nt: TGTGCCAGCAGCCCACCCGGGGGCACTGAAGCTTTCTTT
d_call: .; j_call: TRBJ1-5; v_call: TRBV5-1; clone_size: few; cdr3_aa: CASSLEGGTQPQHF; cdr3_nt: TGCGCCAGCAGCTTGGAAGGAGGGACTCAGCCCCAGCATTTT
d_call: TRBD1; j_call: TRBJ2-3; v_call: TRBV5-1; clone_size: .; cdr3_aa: CASKGTGGWSTDTQYF; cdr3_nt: TGCGCCAGCAAAGGTACAGGGGGGTGGAGCACAGATACGCAGTATTTT
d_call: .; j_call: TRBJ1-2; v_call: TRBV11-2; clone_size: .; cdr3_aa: CASSFGRSDYGYTF; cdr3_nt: TGTGCCAGCAGCTTTGGGAGGAGCGACTATGGCTACACCTTC